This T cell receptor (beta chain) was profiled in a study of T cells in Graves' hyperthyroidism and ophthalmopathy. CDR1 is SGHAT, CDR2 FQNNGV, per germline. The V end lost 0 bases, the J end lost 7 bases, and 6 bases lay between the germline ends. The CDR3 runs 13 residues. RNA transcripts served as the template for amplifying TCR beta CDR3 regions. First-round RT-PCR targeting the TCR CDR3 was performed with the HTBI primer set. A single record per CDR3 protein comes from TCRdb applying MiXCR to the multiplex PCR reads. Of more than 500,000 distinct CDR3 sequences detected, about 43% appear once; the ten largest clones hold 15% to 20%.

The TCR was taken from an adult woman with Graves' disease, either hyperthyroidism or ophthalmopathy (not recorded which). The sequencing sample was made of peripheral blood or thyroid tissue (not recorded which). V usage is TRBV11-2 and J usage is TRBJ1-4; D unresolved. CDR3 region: CASSLDVGEKLFF. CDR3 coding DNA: TGTGCCAGCAGCTTAGATGTGGGTGAAAAACTGTTTTTT.